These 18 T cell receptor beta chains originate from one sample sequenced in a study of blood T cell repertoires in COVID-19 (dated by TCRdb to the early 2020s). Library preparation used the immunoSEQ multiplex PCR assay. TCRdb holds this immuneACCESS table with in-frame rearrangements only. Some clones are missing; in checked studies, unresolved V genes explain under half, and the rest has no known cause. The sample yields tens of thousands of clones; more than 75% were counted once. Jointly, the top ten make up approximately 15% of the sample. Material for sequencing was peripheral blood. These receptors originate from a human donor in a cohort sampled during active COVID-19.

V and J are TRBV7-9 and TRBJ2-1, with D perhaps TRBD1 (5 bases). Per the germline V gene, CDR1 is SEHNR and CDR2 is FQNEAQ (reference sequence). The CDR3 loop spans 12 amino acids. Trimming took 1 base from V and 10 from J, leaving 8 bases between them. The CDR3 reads CASSLGAGEQFF. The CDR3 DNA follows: TGTGCCAGCAGCTTAGGGGCAGGGGAGCAGTTCTTC.

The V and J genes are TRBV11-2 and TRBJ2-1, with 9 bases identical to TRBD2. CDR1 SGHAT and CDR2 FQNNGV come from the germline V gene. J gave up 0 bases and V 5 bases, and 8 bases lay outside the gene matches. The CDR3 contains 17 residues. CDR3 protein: CASSTSAGGISYNEQFF. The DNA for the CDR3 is TGTGCCAGCAGCACTAGCGCGGGAGGGATCTCCTACAATGAGCAGTTCTTC.

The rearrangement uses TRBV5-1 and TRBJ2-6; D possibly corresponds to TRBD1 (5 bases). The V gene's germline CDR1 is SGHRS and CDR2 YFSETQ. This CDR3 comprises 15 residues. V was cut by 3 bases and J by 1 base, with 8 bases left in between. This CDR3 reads CASSSTASGANVLTF. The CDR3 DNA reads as TGCGCCAGCAGCTCGACAGCGTCTGGGGCCAACGTCCTGACTTTC.

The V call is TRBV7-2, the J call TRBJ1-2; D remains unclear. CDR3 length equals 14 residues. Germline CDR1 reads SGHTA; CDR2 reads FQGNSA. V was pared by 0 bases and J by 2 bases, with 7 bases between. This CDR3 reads CASSLARRNYGYTF. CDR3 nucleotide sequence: TGTGCCAGCAGCTTAGCGCGGAGGAACTATGGCTACACCTTC.

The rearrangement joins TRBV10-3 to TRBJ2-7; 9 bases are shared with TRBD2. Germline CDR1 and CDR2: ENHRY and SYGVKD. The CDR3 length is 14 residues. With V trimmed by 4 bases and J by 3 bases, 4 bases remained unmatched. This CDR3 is CAISGSTSGYEQYF. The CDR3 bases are TGTGCCATCAGTGGTTCGACTAGCGGCTACGAGCAGTACTTC.

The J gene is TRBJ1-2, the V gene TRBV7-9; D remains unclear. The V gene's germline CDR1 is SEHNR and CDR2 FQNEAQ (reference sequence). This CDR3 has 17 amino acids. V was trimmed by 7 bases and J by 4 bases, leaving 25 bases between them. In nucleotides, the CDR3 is TGTGCCAGCATCATGGGAGGAAAATCCCTCCCGATCTATGGCTACACCTTC. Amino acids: CASIMGGKSLPIYGYTF.

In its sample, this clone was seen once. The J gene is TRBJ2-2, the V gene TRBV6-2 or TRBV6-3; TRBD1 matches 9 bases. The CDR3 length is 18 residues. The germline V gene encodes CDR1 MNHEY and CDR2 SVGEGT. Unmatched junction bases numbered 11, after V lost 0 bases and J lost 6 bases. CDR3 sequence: CASSYSPGQGIWAGELFF. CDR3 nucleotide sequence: TGTGCCAGCAGTTACTCCCCGGGACAGGGAATCTGGGCCGGGGAGCTGTTTTTT.

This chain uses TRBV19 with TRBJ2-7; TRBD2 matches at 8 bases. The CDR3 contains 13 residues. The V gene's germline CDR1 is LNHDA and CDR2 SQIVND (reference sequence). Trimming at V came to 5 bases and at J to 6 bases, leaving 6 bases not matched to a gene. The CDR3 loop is CASSDPGLVEQYF. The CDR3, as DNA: TGTGCCAGTAGTGACCCGGGACTAGTCGAGCAGTACTTC.

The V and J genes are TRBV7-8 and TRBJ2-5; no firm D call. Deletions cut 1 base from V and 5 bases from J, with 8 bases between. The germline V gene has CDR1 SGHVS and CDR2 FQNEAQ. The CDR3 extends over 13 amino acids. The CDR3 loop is CASSLGSAETQYF. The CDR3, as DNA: TGTGCCAGCAGCTTAGGGTCCGCGGAGACCCAGTACTTC.

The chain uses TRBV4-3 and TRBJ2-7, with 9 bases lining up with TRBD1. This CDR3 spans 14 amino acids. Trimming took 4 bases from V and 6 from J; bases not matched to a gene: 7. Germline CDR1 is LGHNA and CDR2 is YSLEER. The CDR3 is CASSRGTGMIEQYF. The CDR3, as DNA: TGCGCCAGCAGCCGCGGGACAGGGATGATCGAGCAGTACTTC.

CDR3 residues: CASSLSGTGTYEQYF. CDR3 DNA sequence: TGTGCCAGCAGCTTATCCGGGACAGGGACCTACGAGCAGTACTTC. The chain carries TRBV11-3 and TRBJ2-7, with TRBD1 matching 9 bases. The germline CDR1 and CDR2 sequences are SGHNT and YENEEA. J lost 2 bases, V lost 2 bases, and 4 bases had no gene match. This CDR3 is built from 15 residues.

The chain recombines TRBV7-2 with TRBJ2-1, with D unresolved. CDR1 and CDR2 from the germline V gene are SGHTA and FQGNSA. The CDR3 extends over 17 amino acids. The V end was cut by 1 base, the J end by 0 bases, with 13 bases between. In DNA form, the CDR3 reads TGTGCCAGCAGCTTAGATGTTTTGAAGAGCTCCTACAATGAGCAGTTCTTC. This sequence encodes CASSLDVLKSSYNEQFF. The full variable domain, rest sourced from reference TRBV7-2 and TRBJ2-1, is GAGVSQSPSNKVTEKGKDVELRCDPISGHTALYWYRQSLGQGLEFLIYFQGNSAPDKSGLPSDRFSAERTGGSVSTLTIQRTQQEDSAVYLCASSLDVLKSSYNEQFFGPGTRLTVL.

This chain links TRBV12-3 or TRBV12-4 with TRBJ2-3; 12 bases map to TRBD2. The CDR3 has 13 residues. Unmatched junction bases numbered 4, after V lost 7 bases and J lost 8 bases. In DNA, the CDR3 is TGTGCCAGCACCGGACTAGCGGGGTCTACGCAGTATTTT. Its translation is CASTGLAGSTQYF.

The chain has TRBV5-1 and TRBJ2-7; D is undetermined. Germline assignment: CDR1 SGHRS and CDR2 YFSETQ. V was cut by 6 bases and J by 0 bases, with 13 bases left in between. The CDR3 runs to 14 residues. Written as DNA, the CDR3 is TGCGCCAGCACTCTTACCTCCTACTCCTACGAGCAGTACTTC. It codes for CASTLTSYSYEQYF.

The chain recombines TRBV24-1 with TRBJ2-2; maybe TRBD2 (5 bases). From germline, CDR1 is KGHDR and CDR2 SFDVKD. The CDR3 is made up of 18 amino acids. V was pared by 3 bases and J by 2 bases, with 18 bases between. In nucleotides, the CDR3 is TGTGCCACCAGTGATCCCTACTGGAAGCGGAGTAACACCGGGGAGCTGTTTTTT. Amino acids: CATSDPYWKRSNTGELFF.

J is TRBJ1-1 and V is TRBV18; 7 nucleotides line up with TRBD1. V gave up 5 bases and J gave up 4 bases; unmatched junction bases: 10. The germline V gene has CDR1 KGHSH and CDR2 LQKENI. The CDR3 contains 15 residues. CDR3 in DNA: TGTGCCAGCTCATCGGAAAGGGGGCTAGTCACTGAAGCTTTCTTT. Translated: CASSSERGLVTEAFF.

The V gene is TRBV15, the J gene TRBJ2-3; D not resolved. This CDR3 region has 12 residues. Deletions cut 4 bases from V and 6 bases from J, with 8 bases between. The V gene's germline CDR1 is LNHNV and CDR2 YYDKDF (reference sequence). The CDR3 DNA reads TGTGCCACCAGCACGCCGAGGGATACGCAGTATTTT. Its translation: CATSTPRDTQYF.

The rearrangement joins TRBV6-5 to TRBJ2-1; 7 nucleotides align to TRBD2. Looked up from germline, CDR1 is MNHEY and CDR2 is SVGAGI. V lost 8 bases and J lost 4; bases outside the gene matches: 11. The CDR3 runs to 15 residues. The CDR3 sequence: CASGADGTKYNEQFF. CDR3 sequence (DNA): TGTGCCAGCGGGGCGGATGGGACTAAATACAATGAGCAGTTCTTC.